The 3 T cell receptor beta chains presented below share a single source sample, sequenced in a study of blood T cell repertoires in COVID-19. Repertoires were generated with immunoSEQ multiplex PCR, while TCRdb's copy carries only in-frame clones and drops some. The sample gives some 260,000 clones, approximately 86% of which show up once; around 0.7% is in the top ten. The specimen sequenced was peripheral blood. Every receptor here comes from a human donor in a cohort sampled during active COVID-19.

The chain recombines TRBV27 with TRBJ2-6, with TRBD1 matching 9 bases. The CDR3 spans 18 residues. V gave up 10 bases and J gave up 0 bases; unmatched junction bases: 13. Germline V gene lookup returns CDR1 MNHEY and CDR2 SMNVEV (reference sequence). CDR3 nucleotides: TGTGCCACTTCGAAGGGGACAGGGATTTACTCTGGGGCCAACGTCCTGACTTTC. Translated: CATSKGTGIYSGANVLTF. Full variable domain (rest looked up from reference TRBV27 and TRBJ2-6): EAQVTQNPRYLITVTGKKLTVTCSQNMNHEYMSWYRQDPGLGLRQIYYSMNVEVTDKGDVPEGYKVSRKEKRNFPLILESPSPNQTSLYFCATSKGTGIYSGANVLTFGAGSRLTVL.

This clone was counted a few times. The gene calls are TRBV6-5 and TRBJ1-1; D not resolved. In germline, CDR1 is MNHEY, CDR2 SVGAGI. The CDR3 contains 11 residues. V was shortened by 8 bases and J by 10 bases, with 14 bases between the two germline ends. The CDR3: CASVRSSRAFF. In nucleotides, the CDR3 is TGTGCCAGCGTCCGGTCCTCAAGAGCTTTCTTT.

The chain couples TRBV2 to TRBJ1-5; no clear D gene. Trimming took off 2 bases at V and 2 bases at J, with 7 bases between the two ends. The CDR3 has 14 residues. Looked up from germline, CDR1 is SNHLY and CDR2 is FYNNEI. The CDR3 reads CASSERQGNQPQHF. The CDR3 bases are TGTGCCAGCAGTGAACGCCAGGGCAATCAGCCCCAGCATTTT.